This T cell receptor beta chain was recorded in a study of PD-1 blockade in mismatch repair-deficient tumors. Libraries were prepared by immunoSEQ multiplex PCR; TCRdb keeps only in-frame clonotypes and omits some of them. This sample has about 110,000 clones, with about 74% found just once. This TCR was recovered from an adult with mismatch repair-deficient cancer. Material: peripheral blood, obtained just over 59 weeks after starting pembrolizumab.

The CDR3 spells CASSLGTDYSGNTIYF. For the CDR3, the DNA is TGCGCCAGCAGCTTGGGGACGGATTACTCTGGAAACACCATATATTTT. V usage is TRBV5-1 and J usage is TRBJ1-3; unclear D gene. CDR1 SGHRS and CDR2 YFSETQ come from the germline V gene. The CDR3 runs to 16 residues. V lost 0 bases to trimming and J lost 0 bases, with 10 bases between them.